The next 25 T cell receptor beta chains were all read from a single sample in a study of shared clonotypes between healthy human individuals. Selected positively for CCR7 and CD45RO-negative, naive CD8 cells excluded terminally differentiated effector memory CD45RA+ cells. TCRdb's copy holds only in-frame clones and misses some; the assay was immunoSEQ multiplex PCR. The sample gives about 820,000 clones, around 92% of which show up once; around 24% is in the top ten. Sequenced sample: naive CD8+ T cells sorted from blood. These receptors originate from a man aged 25 to 40 in good health.

The chain is built from TRBV9 and TRBJ2-2; 13 nucleotides line up with TRBD2. This CDR3 is 16 amino acids long. Germline CDR1 and CDR2: SGDLS and YYNGEE. The trim removed 4 bases at V and 7 bases at J, leaving 7 bases unmatched. The CDR3: CASSSGTSGNDGELFF. CDR3 sequence (DNA): TGTGCCAGCAGCTCGGGGACTAGCGGGAATGACGGGGAGCTGTTTTTT.

This chain uses TRBV15 with TRBJ2-1; 7 nucleotides match TRBD1. Germline assignment: CDR1 LNHNV and CDR2 YYDKDF (reference sequence). The CDR3 runs to 16 residues. V lost 1 base, J lost 3 bases, and 6 bases stayed unmatched. CDR3 sequence reads: CATSRVVAGGYNEQFF. DNA for the CDR3: TGTGCCACCAGCAGAGTCGTCGCAGGGGGCTACAATGAGCAGTTCTTC.

This sequence joins TRBV18 and TRBJ1-5, with TRBD1 matching over 7 bases. Trimming removed 2 bases from V and 3 bases from J; junction bases left unmatched: 7. CDR1 is KGHSH and CDR2 is LQKENI in the germline V gene. This CDR3 has 16 amino acids. As DNA, the CDR3 is TGTGCCAGCTCACCAGCCGACAGGGTCGCCAATCAGCCCCAGCATTTT. Its translation: CASSPADRVANQPQHF. The full variable domain, with the rest looked up from reference TRBV18 and TRBJ1-5, is NAGVMQNPRHLVRRRGQEARLRCSPMKGHSHVYWYRQLPEEGLKFMVYLQKENIIDESGMPKERFSAEFPKEGPSILRIQQVVRGDSAAYFCASSPADRVANQPQHFGDGTRLSIL.

The gene calls are TRBV4-1 and TRBJ1-3, with 7 bases that match TRBD1. The length of the CDR3 is 16 residues. V lost 4 bases to trimming and J lost 6 bases; unmatched junction nucleotides: 12. CDR1 is MGHRA and CDR2 is YSYEKL in the germline V gene. The CDR3 protein is CASSPTTGERENTIYF. As DNA, the CDR3 is TGCGCCAGCAGCCCAACCACAGGGGAGCGAGAAAACACCATATATTTT.

This clone has a handful of counts. This chain joins TRBV7-9 and TRBJ1-2, with 7 bases matching TRBD1. The CDR3 is 16 residues long. With V trimmed by 0 bases and J by 8 bases, 12 bases remained unmatched. Looked up from germline, CDR1 is SEHNR and CDR2 is FQNEAQ (reference sequence). The CDR3 sequence: CASSLAVSTGMEGYTF. DNA for the CDR3: TGTGCCAGCAGCTTAGCGGTATCGACAGGGATGGAGGGCTACACCTTC.

This chain uses TRBV29-1 with TRBJ2-1; 10 positions agree with TRBD1. The CDR3 is 14 residues long. Germline V lookup: CDR1 SQVTM, CDR2 ANQGSEA. Unmatched junction bases numbered 10, after V lost 8 bases and J lost 6 bases. This CDR3 reads CSLDLGQGSNEQFF. The CDR3 region has the DNA TGCAGCCTCGATCTGGGACAGGGGAGCAATGAGCAGTTCTTC.

V usage is TRBV11-2 and J usage is TRBJ2-2; D remains ambiguous. CDR1 is SGHAT and CDR2 is FQNNGV in the germline V gene. This CDR3 has 16 residues. Trimming removed 4 bases from V and 4 bases from J, with 16 bases in between. The CDR3 region has the DNA TGTGCCAGCAGCTCCGCGGTCGGCTTTGGCACCGGGGAGCTGTTTTTT. It codes for CASSSAVGFGTGELFF.

This sequence joins TRBV19 and TRBJ1-1; no clear D. The germline CDR1 and CDR2 sequences are LNHDA and SQIVND (reference sequence). Deletions cut 3 bases from V and 2 bases from J, with 7 bases between. This CDR3 comprises 13 residues. Here the CDR3 DNA reads TGTGCCAGTAGTATTTGGAGAAACACTGAAGCTTTCTTT. Residues: CASSIWRNTEAFF.

This clone showed up just a few times. The J gene is TRBJ1-2, the V gene TRBV27; 7 bases are a match to TRBD1. With 3 bases clipped from V and 4 bases from J, the junction kept 11 bases outside the gene matches. Germline V gene lookup returns CDR1 MNHEY and CDR2 SMNVEV (reference sequence). CDR3 length equals 16 residues. The CDR3 region has the DNA TGTGCCAGCAGTTTCTCCTCCGGAGACAGGGCCTATGGCTACACCTTC. Amino acid sequence: CASSFSSGDRAYGYTF.

V usage is TRBV6-5 and J usage is TRBJ2-1; D not resolved. V gave up 5 bases and J gave up 5 bases, with 13 bases separating them. The CDR3 has 14 amino acids. Looked up from germline, CDR1 is MNHEY and CDR2 is SVGAGI. CDR3 loop: CASSVQVANNEQFF. In nucleotides, the CDR3 is TGTGCCAGCAGTGTCCAGGTGGCTAACAATGAGCAGTTCTTC.

This rearrangement joins TRBV6-4 to TRBJ2-7; D not resolved. Trimming removed 0 bases at V and 6 bases at J, with 18 bases between. Per the germline V gene, CDR1 is MRHNA and CDR2 is SNTAGT. This CDR3 is built from 16 residues. The CDR3 DNA reads as TGTGCCAGCAGTGACTCTGAGGTCGGTGGAATGGGCGAGCAGTACTTC. As protein: CASSDSEVGGMGEQYF.

The rearrangement joins TRBV4-3 to TRBJ2-1, with 10 bases identical to TRBD2. Germline V gene sequence: CDR1 LGHNA, CDR2 YSLEER. There are 17 residues in the CDR3. Trimming took 3 bases from V and 6 from J; bases not matched to a gene: 11. CDR3 nucleotide sequence: TGCGCCAGCAGCCAGGACCCTTCTAGCGGGAGTATCAATGAGCAGTTCTTC. It codes for CASSQDPSSGSINEQFF.

Turning to this clone: Relative to the germline gene, one junction end is altered; a read error may explain this. J is TRBJ2-2 and V is TRBV27, with unresolved D. The CDR3 runs to 14 residues. CDR1 and CDR2 (germline): MNHEY, SMNVEV (reference sequence). CDR3 residues: CVSSYFVDTGELFF. The CDR3 nucleotides are TGTGTCAGCAGTTATTTCGTCGACACCGGGGAGCTGTTTTTT.

This rearrangement joins TRBV7-9 to TRBJ2-5, with D uncertain. The CDR3 is 18 amino acids. The V gene lost 1 base and the J gene lost 5 bases, with 23 bases spanning the gap. The germline CDR1 and CDR2 sequences are SEHNR and FQNEAQ (reference sequence). The CDR3 reads CASSLDTADFNFGETQYF. The CDR3 DNA follows: TGTGCCAGCAGCTTAGATACAGCCGACTTCAACTTTGGGGAGACCCAGTACTTC.

The rearrangement uses TRBV27 and TRBJ2-3; the D gene could be TRBD1 or TRBD2 (6 bases each). This CDR3 has 15 amino acids. Germline V gives CDR1 MNHEY, CDR2 SMNVEV (reference sequence). The V gene lost 7 bases and the J gene lost 4 bases, with 18 bases spanning the gap. Written as DNA, the CDR3 is TGTGCCAGCAAGGAGGGGGTAGTATTCCCAGATACGCAGTATTTT. Translation gives CASKEGVVFPDTQYF.

V and J are TRBV15 and TRBJ2-1; TRBD1 aligns across 7 bases. CDR1 is LNHNV and CDR2 is YYDKDF in the germline V gene (reference sequence). The CDR3 consists of 16 residues. The junction had 3 bases not matched to a gene; V was cut back by 1 base and J by 0 bases. The CDR3 DNA follows: TGTGCCACCAGCAGAGTCAGGGGGTCCTCCTACAATGAGCAGTTCTTC. Its protein is CATSRVRGSSYNEQFF.

The chain has TRBV10-2 and TRBJ2-7; tentative D call: TRBD2 (6 bases). Trimming removed 4 bases from V and 2 bases from J, with 12 bases in between. Germline V lookup: CDR1 WSHSY, CDR2 SAAADI. The CDR3 has 14 amino acids. CDR3 amino acids: CASSVGSGPYEQYF. The CDR3 DNA reads TGCGCCAGCAGTGTAGGTAGCGGCCCCTACGAGCAGTACTTC.

This chain connects TRBV10-1 to TRBJ2-7; D not certain. The germline gives CDR1 WNHNN, CDR2 SYGVQD (reference sequence). This CDR3 has 13 amino acids. The ends were cut back, 1 base at V and 8 bases at J, with 12 bases in the middle. The CDR3 loop reads CASSELGQAKQYF. The CDR3 DNA reads TGCGCCAGCAGTGAGTTGGGCCAGGCTAAGCAGTACTTC.

The CDR3 sequence: CASRTYISTSGSGNTGELFF. The DNA of the CDR3 is TGTGCCAGCAGGACCTACATCTCGACTAGCGGGAGCGGGAACACCGGGGAGCTGTTTTTT. The rearrangement uses TRBV28 and TRBJ2-2, with 12 bases lining up with TRBD2. CDR3 size: 20 residues. Germline V gene sequence: CDR1 MDHEN, CDR2 SYDVKM. J was trimmed by 1 base and V by 6 bases; bases with no gene match: 15.

The J gene is TRBJ2-1, the V gene TRBV27, with 8 bases fitting TRBD2. Germline V gives CDR1 MNHEY, CDR2 SMNVEV (reference sequence). V shed 7 bases, J shed 7 bases, and the junction held 9 bases outside the gene matches. CDR3 length: 14 residues. In DNA, the CDR3 is TGTGCCAGCAAGTATCGGGAGGGTGGGAATGAGCAGTTCTTC. Translating it yields CASKYREGGNEQFF.

The V gene is TRBV6-1, the J gene TRBJ2-2, with D perhaps TRBD1 or TRBD2 (5 bases each). CDR1 is MNHNS and CDR2 is SASEGT in the germline V gene. Trimming removed 8 bases from V and 1 base from J, with 11 bases in between. The CDR3 extends over 14 amino acids. The chain's CDR3 is CASEGRRNTGELFF. The DNA for the CDR3 is TGTGCCAGCGAGGGACGACGGAACACCGGGGAGCTGTTTTTT.

The chain combines TRBV10-2 with TRBJ2-7; D is unresolved. Deletions cut 7 bases from V and 3 bases from J, with 10 bases between. Germline CDR1 and CDR2: WSHSY and SAAADI. The CDR3 is 12 amino acids. In DNA form, the CDR3 reads TGCGCCAGCACCAAAGCCGGCTACGAGCAGTACTTC. It yields the protein CASTKAGYEQYF.

V and J are TRBV30 and TRBJ2-7; 7 nucleotides line up with TRBD1. The CDR3 spans 12 residues. V lost 3 bases, J lost 4 bases, and 3 bases stayed unmatched. The germline V gene encodes CDR1 GTSNPN and CDR2 SVGIG (reference sequence). This CDR3 is CAWRGTVYEQYF. In nucleotides, the CDR3 is TGTGCCTGGAGGGGGACAGTTTACGAGCAGTACTTC. Complete variable domain (other parts from reference TRBV30 and TRBJ2-7): SQTIHQWPATLVQPVGSPLSLECTVEGTSNPNLYWYRQAAGRGLQLLFYSVGIGQISSEVPQNLSASRPQDRQFILSSKKLLLSDSGFYLCAWRGTVYEQYFGPGTRLTVT.

The count of this clone is one. The V and J genes are TRBV19 and TRBJ2-7; TRBD2 agrees at 7 bases. Germline CDR1 and CDR2: LNHDA and SQIVND (reference sequence). J was trimmed by 6 bases and V by 1 base; bases with no gene match: 6. CDR3 size: 14 residues. The CDR3 reads CASSIGLAGREQYF. CDR3 bases: TGTGCCAGTAGTATAGGACTAGCTGGGCGCGAGCAGTACTTC.

This rearrangement joins TRBV7-9 to TRBJ1-4, with TRBD1 identical over 7 bases. CDR1 and CDR2 from the germline V gene are SEHNR and FQNEAQ (reference sequence). The CDR3 has 16 amino acids. Trimming cost V 2 bases and J 3 bases; bases outside gene matches: 6. In DNA, the CDR3 is TGTGCCAGCAGCTTAACAGGGGCGGGGGCTAATGAAAAACTGTTTTTT. Amino acids: CASSLTGAGANEKLFF.